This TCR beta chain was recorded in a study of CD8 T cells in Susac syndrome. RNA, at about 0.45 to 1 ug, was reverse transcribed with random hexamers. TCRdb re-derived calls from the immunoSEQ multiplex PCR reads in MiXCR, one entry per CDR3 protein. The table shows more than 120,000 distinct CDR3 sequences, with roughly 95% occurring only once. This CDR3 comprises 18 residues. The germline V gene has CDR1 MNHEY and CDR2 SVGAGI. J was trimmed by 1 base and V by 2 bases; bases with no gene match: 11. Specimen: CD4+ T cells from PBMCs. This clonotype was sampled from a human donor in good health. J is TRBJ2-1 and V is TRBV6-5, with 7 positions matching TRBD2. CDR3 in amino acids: CASSYVGETSRSYNEQFF. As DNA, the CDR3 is TGTGCCAGCAGTTACGTGGGAGAGACTAGCAGGTCCTACAATGAGCAGTTCTTC.